This T cell receptor beta chain is drawn from a study of OX40 agonist ivuxolimab in advanced cancers. Turning to the study itself: Having had anti-PD-1, anti-PD-L1 or anti-CTLA-4 therapy before was allowed, and approximately 40% had some.

The germline V gene encodes CDR1 GTSNPN and CDR2 SVGIG (reference sequence). Trimming left V 0 bases short and J 7 bases short, with 19 bases between. This CDR3 has 15 amino acids. TCRdb's table, derived via immunoSEQ multiplex PCR, lists solely in-frame clones and lacks some. The sample lists 50,000 to 80,000 clones, around 90% occurring once. Study-wide results and limits: Averaging showed that CD8+ T cells had more expanded clones than CD4+ did. Antigen specificity of clonally expanded peripheral T cells was not established.

On this clone: Its antigen is as yet unknown.

The source of this sequence is an adult with an advanced solid tumor such as melanoma, head and neck, liver or kidney cancer. The rearrangement joins TRBV30 to TRBJ2-7; D is perhaps TRBD2 (6 bases). This specimen consisted of CD4+ or CD8+ T cells sorted from blood, obtained in a trial of the OX40 agonist ivuxolimab. The CDR3 bases are TGTGCCTGGAGTGTACGGGGGAGAGATCGGGCTGAGCAGTACTTC. Its translation: CAWSVRGRDRAEQYF.